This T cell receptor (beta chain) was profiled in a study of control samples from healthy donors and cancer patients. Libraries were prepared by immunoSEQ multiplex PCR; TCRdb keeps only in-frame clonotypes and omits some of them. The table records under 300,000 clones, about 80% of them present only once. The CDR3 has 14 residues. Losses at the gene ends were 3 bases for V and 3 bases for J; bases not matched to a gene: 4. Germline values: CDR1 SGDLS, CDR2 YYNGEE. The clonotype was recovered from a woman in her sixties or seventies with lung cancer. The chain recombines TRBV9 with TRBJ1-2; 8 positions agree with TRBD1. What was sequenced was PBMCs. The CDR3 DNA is TGTGCCAGCAGCGGTCAGACAGGGGACTATGGCTACACCTTC. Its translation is CASSGQTGDYGYTF.